The next 21 T cell receptor beta chains were all read from a single sample in a study of shared clonotypes between healthy human individuals. The data were produced by immunoSEQ multiplex PCR, yet TCRdb's version contains in-frame clones alone and is incomplete. Among 2,100,000 or so clones listed, nearly 97% were seen once. Sequenced material: naive CD4+ T cells sorted from blood. Subset denoted: CD45RA+ positively selected. The receptors were gathered from a man aged 18-30 years in good health.

The chain employs TRBV19 and TRBJ1-6; D gene uncertain. The ends were cut back, 3 bases at V and 8 bases at J, with 8 bases in the middle. In germline, CDR1 is LNHDA, CDR2 SQIVND (reference sequence). The CDR3 sequence is 13 residues long. DNA for the CDR3: TGTGCCAGTAGTATCCGGGAAGATTCACCCCTCCACTTT. This codes for CASSIREDSPLHF.

The chain has TRBV6-5 and TRBJ1-3; D unclear. The V gene lost 6 bases and the J gene lost 11 bases, with 17 bases spanning the gap. CDR3 length equals 13 residues. Germline V gene data show CDR1 as MNHEY and CDR2 as SVGAGI. This CDR3 reads CASSPPLGVPIYF. CDR3 sequence (DNA): TGTGCCAGCAGCCCCCCCCTCGGAGTCCCCATATATTTT.

This clone was seen only once. This chain joins TRBV6-6 and TRBJ2-7, with D tentatively TRBD2 (6 bases). V was trimmed by 9 bases and J by 4 bases, leaving 16 bases between them. This CDR3 contains 13 residues. The germline CDR1 and CDR2 sequences are MNHNY and SVGAGI (reference sequence). CDR3 loop: CASGEAMVYEQYF. The CDR3 DNA reads TGTGCCAGTGGGGAGGCGATGGTTTACGAGCAGTACTTC.

J is TRBJ2-4 and V is TRBV6-1, with 9 bases aligning to TRBD1. The CDR3 totals 20 residues. The germline CDR1 and CDR2 sequences are MNHNS and SASEGT. J was trimmed by 0 bases and V by 4 bases; bases with no gene match: 16. CDR3 residues: CASSVAGTGLLPLAKNIQYF. The CDR3 nucleotides are TGTGCCAGCAGTGTAGCCGGGACAGGGCTCCTGCCCCTAGCCAAAAACATTCAGTACTTC.

The chain couples TRBV6-1 to TRBJ1-2; no reliable D call. This CDR3 contains 13 residues. The V gene lost 2 bases and the J gene lost 8 bases, with 12 bases spanning the gap. Germline V lookup: CDR1 MNHNS, CDR2 SASEGT. CDR3 amino acids: CASSELGSGGYTF. As DNA, the CDR3 is TGTGCCAGCAGTGAATTGGGGTCGGGAGGCTACACCTTC.

This clone was observed once. V and J are TRBV28 and TRBJ2-3; D possibly uses TRBD1 or TRBD2 (6 bases each). The CDR3 covers 16 residues. Trimming took off 2 bases at V and 3 bases at J, with 15 bases between the two ends. CDR1 and CDR2 from the germline V gene are MDHEN and SYDVKM. The CDR3 coding sequence is TGTGCCAGCAGTTTAGGGGGGCGAATCACTACAGATACGCAGTATTTT. Protein: CASSLGGRITTDTQYF.

The V and J genes are TRBV11-3 and TRBJ1-1; D uncertain. The CDR3 has 13 residues. Trimming shortened V by 0 bases and J by 1 base, and 3 bases separated the two germline ends. Germline loops: CDR1 SGHNT, CDR2 YENEEA. This chain's CDR3 is CASSLEQNTEAFF. For the CDR3, the DNA is TGTGCCAGCAGCTTAGAACAGAACACTGAAGCTTTCTTT.

J is TRBJ1-6 and V is TRBV7-9; 7 bases agree with TRBD1. This CDR3 spans 15 amino acids. CDR1 is SEHNR, CDR2 FQNEAQ, per germline (reference sequence). After removal of 5 bases from V and 8 bases from J, the junction contained 9 bases not matched to a gene. CDR3 region: CASSRYRDSDSPLHF. For the CDR3, the DNA is TGTGCCAGCAGCCGGTACCGGGACAGTGATTCACCCCTCCACTTT.

This sequence joins TRBV11-2 and TRBJ1-1; D remains unclear. The length of the CDR3 is 15 residues. V was clipped by 2 bases and J by 8 bases, with 18 bases between them. The V gene's germline CDR1 is SGHAT and CDR2 FQNNGV. The CDR3 spells CASSLPLADNAEAFF. CDR3 DNA: TGTGCCAGCAGCTTACCCCTAGCCGACAATGCCGAAGCTTTCTTT.

The CDR3 is CAISEGQPLPYEQYF. In DNA, the CDR3 is TGTGCCATCAGTGAGGGACAGCCACTACCCTACGAGCAGTACTTC. V is TRBV10-3 and J is TRBJ2-7; weak D call: TRBD1 (6 bases). V lost 2 bases, J lost 2 bases, and 13 bases lay in between. Per the germline V gene, CDR1 is ENHRY and CDR2 is SYGVKD. The CDR3 has 15 amino acids.

The J gene is TRBJ2-5, the V gene TRBV6-5; 10 nucleotides match TRBD2. The CDR3 has 15 residues. CDR1 and CDR2 (germline): MNHEY, SVGAGI. With 6 bases clipped from V and 4 bases from J, the junction kept 8 bases outside the gene matches. CDR3 sequence: CASSLGLAYRETQYF. The CDR3 nucleotides are TGTGCCAGCAGCTTGGGACTAGCGTATAGAGAGACCCAGTACTTC.

This clone appeared a single time. The genes are TRBV5-1 and TRBJ2-3; a weak D match, TRBD2 (5 bases). Trimming removed 5 bases at V and 4 bases at J, with 17 bases between. This CDR3 contains 15 residues. Germline V lookup: CDR1 SGHRS, CDR2 YFSETQ. The CDR3 spells CASREAGRQSDTQYF. In nucleotides, the CDR3 is TGCGCCAGCAGGGAGGCGGGCCGGCAGTCAGATACGCAGTATTTT.

V gene TRBV30 combines with J gene TRBJ2-3; no definite D call. The CDR3 sequence is 14 residues long. Germline V gene data show CDR1 as GTSNPN and CDR2 as SVGIG (reference sequence). Trimming pared 3 bases from V and 5 bases from J, leaving 15 bases between. The CDR3 region has the DNA TGTGCCTGGAGGTGGGGTACCCTCGGAGATACGCAGTATTTT. Translating it yields CAWRWGTLGDTQYF.

The genes are TRBV6-1 and TRBJ2-3; D remains ambiguous. The CDR3 sequence is 12 residues long. CDR1 and CDR2 (germline): MNHNS, SASEGT. Trimming left V 7 bases short and J 10 bases short, with 15 bases between. This CDR3 is CASIDRVQAQYF. The CDR3 DNA reads TGTGCCAGCATCGACCGGGTCCAGGCGCAGTATTTT.

The chain has TRBV5-1 and TRBJ2-5; TRBD1 agrees at 7 bases. V gave up 1 base and J gave up 2 bases; unmatched junction bases: 5. This CDR3 spans 15 amino acids. Germline values: CDR1 SGHRS, CDR2 YFSETQ. As DNA, the CDR3 is TGCGCCAGCAGCTTGAAAGACAGGGAACAAGAGACCCAGTACTTC. Protein product: CASSLKDREQETQYF.

The gene calls are TRBV28 and TRBJ1-4; weak D call: TRBD1 (6 bases). The germline V gene encodes CDR1 MDHEN and CDR2 SYDVKM. Deletions cut 7 bases from V and 7 bases from J, with 16 bases between. The CDR3 length is 14 residues. Here the CDR3 DNA reads TGTGCCAGCATCGACGACAGGCGGAGTGAAAAACTGTTTTTT. This sequence encodes CASIDDRRSEKLFF.

V usage is TRBV10-3 and J usage is TRBJ2-1; TRBD1 matches 10 bases. CDR1 ENHRY and CDR2 SYGVKD come from the germline V gene. The CDR3 totals 14 residues. The junction had 2 bases not matched to a gene; V was cut back by 4 bases and J by 5 bases. Here the CDR3 reads CAISGDRGNNEQFF. CDR3 in DNA: TGTGCCATCAGTGGGGACAGGGGCAACAATGAGCAGTTCTTC.

The genes are TRBV10-2 and TRBJ1-3; D uncertain. This CDR3 has 15 amino acids. V was shortened by 4 bases and J by 0 bases, with 10 bases between the two germline ends. From germline, CDR1 is WSHSY and CDR2 SAAADI. For the CDR3, the DNA is TGCGCCAGCAGTGGGGTTCGAAGCTCTGGAAACACCATATATTTT. Amino acids: CASSGVRSSGNTIYF.

The rearrangement links TRBV5-1 to TRBJ2-5; 7 bases fit TRBD2. The CDR3 loop spans 15 amino acids. Germline values: CDR1 SGHRS, CDR2 YFSETQ. Losses at the gene ends were 6 bases for V and 1 base for J; bases not matched to a gene: 9. The CDR3 is CASNLERGFQETQYF. In nucleotides, the CDR3 is TGCGCCAGCAATCTAGAGCGGGGTTTCCAAGAGACCCAGTACTTC. Full variable domain (rest looked up from reference TRBV5-1 and TRBJ2-5): KAGVTQTPRYLIKTRGQQVTLSCSPISGHRSVSWYQQTPGQGLQFLFEYFSETQRNKGNFPGRFSGRQFSNSRSEMNVSTLELGDSALYLCASNLERGFQETQYFGPGTRLLVL.

The chain combines TRBV4-3 with TRBJ1-6; D is unclear. From germline, CDR1 is LGHNA and CDR2 YSLEER. The V end lost 2 bases, the J end lost 6 bases, and 17 bases lay between the germline ends. CDR3 length: 17 residues. CDR3 nucleotides: TGCGCCAGCAGCCAACTTCCCGGGTCCATAGTTAATTCACCCCTCCACTTT. Amino acids: CASSQLPGSIVNSPLHF.

This clone came up once. The chain uses TRBV9 and TRBJ2-5; D is perhaps TRBD2 (5 bases). The CDR3 has 14 residues. Deletions cut 3 bases from V and 4 bases from J, with 13 bases between. The germline CDR1 and CDR2 sequences are SGDLS and YYNGEE. CDR3 in amino acids: CASSATGSTETQYF. DNA for the CDR3: TGTGCCAGCAGCGCCACGGGGAGTACAGAGACCCAGTACTTC.